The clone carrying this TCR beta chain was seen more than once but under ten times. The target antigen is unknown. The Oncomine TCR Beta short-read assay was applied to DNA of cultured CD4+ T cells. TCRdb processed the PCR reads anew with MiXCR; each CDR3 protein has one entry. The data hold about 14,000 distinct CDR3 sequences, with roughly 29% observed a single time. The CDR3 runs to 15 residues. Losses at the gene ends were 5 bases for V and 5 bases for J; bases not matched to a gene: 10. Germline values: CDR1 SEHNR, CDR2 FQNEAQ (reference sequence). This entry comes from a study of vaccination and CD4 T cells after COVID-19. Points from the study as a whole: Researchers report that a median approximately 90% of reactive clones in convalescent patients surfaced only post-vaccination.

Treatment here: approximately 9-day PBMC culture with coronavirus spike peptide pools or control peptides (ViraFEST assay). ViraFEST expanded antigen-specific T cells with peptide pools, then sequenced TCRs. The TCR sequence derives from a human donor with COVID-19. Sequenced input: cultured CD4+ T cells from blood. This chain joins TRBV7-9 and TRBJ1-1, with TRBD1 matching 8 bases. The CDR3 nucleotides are TGTGCCAGCAGCCTCCCGGGACAGGCGGGAACTGAAGCTTTCTTT. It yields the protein CASSLPGQAGTEAFF.